This entry lists 15 T cell receptor beta chains sequenced from one sample in a study of blood T cells in healthy people across ages. It was with a sample-barcoded 5' primer and a J-beta primer mix that a second PCR of roughly 7 to 12 cycles was run. Via MiXCR, TCRdb re-called the 5' RACE reads, giving one row per CDR3 protein. The table includes hundreds of thousands of distinct CDR3 sequences, about 47% detected once. Sequencing was done on a sample of blood. The origin of the receptors is a man older than 75 in good health.

This clonotype was seen many times. This chain joins TRBV5-1 and TRBJ1-1; D may be TRBD1 (6 bases). The germline V gene has CDR1 SGHRS and CDR2 YFSETQ. Trimming pared 5 bases from V and 1 base from J, leaving 12 bases between. The CDR3 runs 14 residues. CDR3 DNA: TGCGCCAGCAGTTCCGGACAGCCGAACACTGAAGCTTTCTTT. Encoded protein: CASSSGQPNTEAFF.

This chain joins TRBV7-2 and TRBJ1-4; TRBD1 aligns across 7 bases. The junction had 17 bases not matched to a gene; V was cut back by 5 bases and J by 2 bases. The germline V gene encodes CDR1 SGHTA and CDR2 FQGNSA. This CDR3 has 19 amino acids. CDR3 DNA: TGTGCCAGCAGCAGCCTCCGGACAGGCCGGGTAGTGACTAATGAAAAACTGTTTTTT. It codes for CASSSLRTGRVVTNEKLFF.

This clonotype was seen a few times. The V call is TRBV28, the J call TRBJ2-3; 8 positions match TRBD2. The trim removed 7 bases at V and 1 base at J, leaving 10 bases unmatched. The CDR3 extends over 16 amino acids. Germline loops: CDR1 MDHEN, CDR2 SYDVKM. The CDR3 loop is CASTPPSGGGTDTQYF. The CDR3 nucleotides are TGTGCCAGCACCCCCCCCTCGGGAGGGGGCACAGATACGCAGTATTTT.

As for this clonotype: Sequence at one end of the junction differs from germline and may be a read error. V is TRBV7-6 and J is TRBJ2-3, with 7 bases that match TRBD2. This CDR3 spans 16 amino acids. Germline V gives CDR1 SGHVS, CDR2 FNYEAQ. Here the CDR3 DNA reads TGTGCCAGCGGCTTAGTCGGGGGAGGGGCCTTGGATACGCAGTATTTT. Amino acid sequence: CASGLVGGGALDTQYF.

This clonotype turned up a few times. The genes are TRBV7-2 and TRBJ2-7, with TRBD1 identical over 7 bases. CDR3 size: 14 residues. CDR1 SGHTA and CDR2 FQGNSA come from the germline V gene. V lost 5 bases and J lost 7; bases outside the gene matches: 11. The DNA for the CDR3 is TGTGCCAGCAGCCCCCGGCACACAGGGGTAGAGCAGTACTTC. Protein: CASSPRHTGVEQYF. Full variable domain (outside the CDR3, taken from reference TRBV7-2 and TRBJ2-7): GAGVSQSPSNKVTEKGKDVELRCDPISGHTALYWYRQSLGQGLEFLIYFQGNSAPDKSGLPSDRFSAERTGGSVSTLTIQRTQQEDSAVYLCASSPRHTGVEQYFGPGTRLTVT.

The chain couples TRBV7-2 to TRBJ2-5; 7 nucleotides align to TRBD2. V lost 4 bases to trimming and J lost 1 base; unmatched junction nucleotides: 12. Looked up from germline, CDR1 is SGHTA and CDR2 is FQGNSA. The CDR3 covers 17 residues. CDR3 residues: CASSSSLGTIGQETQYF. CDR3 DNA: TGTGCCAGCAGCTCAAGCCTTGGGACTATCGGCCAAGAGACCCAGTACTTC.

This chain joins TRBV28 and TRBJ2-2; no clear D. Trimming left V 4 bases short and J 0 bases short, with 12 bases between. Germline lookup yields CDR1 MDHEN and CDR2 SYDVKM. The CDR3 is 16 amino acids. The CDR3 DNA is TGTGCCAGCAGTTCGTCGGCACAACCGAACACCGGGGAGCTGTTTTTT. Encoded protein: CASSSSAQPNTGELFF. Together with reference TRBV28 and TRBJ2-2, the CDR3 gives the full variable domain: DVKVTQSSRYLVKRTGEKVFLECVQDMDHENMFWYRQDPGLGLRLIYFSYDVKMKEKGDIPEGYSVSREKKERFSLILESASTNQTSMYLCASSSSAQPNTGELFFGEGSRLTVL.

This clonotype was observed a single time. V usage is TRBV20-1 and J usage is TRBJ2-1; D is possibly TRBD2 (5 bases). CDR1 is DFQATT, CDR2 SNEGSKA, per germline (reference sequence). Trimming took off 6 bases at V and 1 base at J, with 19 bases between the two ends. The CDR3 is made up of 16 amino acids. The CDR3 DNA reads as TGCAGTGCCAGCGTAATCCTGAGAGGGTCCTACAATGAGCAGTTCTTC. Residues: CSASVILRGSYNEQFF.

Note on this clonotype: A read error may be the cause here, since a much bigger clone is one base away. The chain is built from TRBV5-1 and TRBJ2-7; TRBD1 matches 7 bases. Germline assignment: CDR1 SGHRS and CDR2 YFSETQ. Trimming took 4 bases from V and 0 from J; bases not matched to a gene: 7. The CDR3 length is 15 residues. The CDR3 is CASSVTGASSYEQYF. The CDR3 region has the DNA TGCGCCAGCAGCGTTACAGGGGCCAGCTCCTACGAGCAGTACTTC.

This clonotype was seen a few times. V gene TRBV7-2 combines with J gene TRBJ2-1; TRBD1 or TRBD2 may be the D gene (5 bases each). The better agreement between TRBJ2-7 and the DNA end casts doubt on the J call. The CDR3 contains 14 residues. Germline CDR1 SGHTA, CDR2 FQGNSA. This CDR3 reads CASSPPGAYNEQYF. The CDR3 coding sequence is TGTGCCAGCAGCCCTCCCGGGGCCTACAATGAGCAGTACTTC.

The rearrangement uses TRBV6-6 and TRBJ1-5; tentative D call: TRBD1 (6 bases). Germline-derived CDR1 and CDR2 are MNHNY and SVGAGI (reference sequence). The CDR3 runs to 12 residues. Trimming cost V 10 bases and J 3 bases, with 10 bases left between them. The CDR3 spells CATGAPNQPQHF. CDR3 sequence (DNA): TGTGCCACAGGGGCCCCCAATCAGCCCCAGCATTTT.

V gene TRBV25-1 combines with J gene TRBJ2-3; D is unclear. Per the germline V gene, CDR1 is MGHDK and CDR2 is SYGVNS. The CDR3 has 14 amino acids. Between the trimmed V and J ends, which lost 0 bases and 3 bases, there was a span of 7 bases. CDR3 sequence (DNA): TGTGCCAGCAGTGAATACGGCCCAACAGATACGCAGTATTTT. Protein: CASSEYGPTDTQYF.

On this clonotype: The junction does not match germline at one end; this may be a read error. The rearrangement links TRBV7-8 to TRBJ2-6, with TRBD2 matching over 10 bases. CDR3 length: 21 residues. CDR1 and CDR2 from the germline V gene are SGHVS and FQNEAQ. In nucleotides, the CDR3 is TGTGCCAGCAGCTTAGAAAATCCGGGGCTAGCGGGAGCCACTGGGGCCAGCGTCCTGACTTTC. Residues: CASSLENPGLAGATGASVLTF.

The chain uses TRBV28 and TRBJ2-4, with 8 bases that match TRBD1. TRBJ2-7 explains the end of the DNA better; the J call may be wrong. This CDR3 has 15 residues. Germline CDR1 and CDR2: MDHEN and SYDVKM. CDR3 amino acids: CASRQETGATYEQYF. CDR3 sequence (DNA): TGTGCCAGCAGACAAGAGACAGGGGCGACATACGAGCAGTACTTC.

The CDR3 region is CASSQDGQGAWEQYF. As DNA, the CDR3 is TGTGCCAGCAGCCAAGATGGCCAGGGGGCGTGGGAGCAGTACTTC. The V call is TRBV4-2, the J call TRBJ2-7; 8 bases are a match to TRBD1. The CDR3 has 15 amino acids. V was pared by 0 bases and J by 7 bases, with 8 bases of the junction left unmatched. Germline V CDR1 and CDR2: LGHNA, YNFKEQ.